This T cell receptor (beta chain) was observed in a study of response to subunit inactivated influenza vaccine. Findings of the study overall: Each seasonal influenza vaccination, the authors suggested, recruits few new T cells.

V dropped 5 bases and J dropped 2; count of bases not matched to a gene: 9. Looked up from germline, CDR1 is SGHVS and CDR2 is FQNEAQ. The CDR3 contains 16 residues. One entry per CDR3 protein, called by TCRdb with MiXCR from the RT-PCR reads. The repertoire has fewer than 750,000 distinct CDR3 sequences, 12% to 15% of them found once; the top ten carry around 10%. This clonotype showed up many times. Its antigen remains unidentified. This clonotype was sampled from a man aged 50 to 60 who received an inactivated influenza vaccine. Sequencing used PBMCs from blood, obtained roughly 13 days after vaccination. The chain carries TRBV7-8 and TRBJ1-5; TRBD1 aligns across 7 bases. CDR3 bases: TGTGCCAGCAGCCGGAACGACAGGGCTGGCAATCAGCCCCAGCATTTT. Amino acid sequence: CASSRNDRAGNQPQHF. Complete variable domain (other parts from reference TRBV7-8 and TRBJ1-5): GAGVSQSPRYKVAKRGQDVALRCDPISGHVSLFWYQQALGQGPEFLTYFQNEAQLDKSGLPSDRFFAERPEGSVSTLKIQRTQQEDSAVYLCASSRNDRAGNQPQHFGDGTRLSIL.